The 12 T cell receptor beta chains below come from one sample, sequenced in a study of cytomegalovirus exposure and HLA in healthy donors (dated by TCRdb to about 2017). The library was prepared using the immunoSEQ multiplex PCR assay. For the multiplex PCR, a mixture combining 60 forward primers for TCR Vbeta segments and 13 reverse primers for TCR Jbeta segments was used. TCRdb holds this immuneACCESS table with in-frame rearrangements only. Some clones are missing; in checked studies, unresolved V genes explain under half, and the rest has no known cause. In all, the sample holds fewer than 250,000 clones, and about 80% of those were seen once. About 3% of the sample is held by the ten biggest clonotypes. Sequencing used PBMCs. Receptors originate from a man aged 40-50 years in good health and CMV-seropositive.

The V and J genes are TRBV12-5 and TRBJ2-2; a possible D gene is TRBD1 (7 bases). The CDR3 contains 19 residues. Germline V gives CDR1 LGHNT, CDR2 FRNRAP. Trimming took 4 bases from V and 0 from J, leaving 21 bases between them. The CDR3 here is CASGWRDRTLIANTGELFF. DNA of the CDR3: TGTGCTAGTGGTTGGCGGGACAGAACTTTAATTGCGAACACCGGGGAGCTGTTTTTT.

This clone showed up just once. The chain has TRBV30 and TRBJ2-1; TRBD2 aligns across 11 bases. This CDR3 contains 15 residues. The V gene's germline CDR1 is GTSNPN and CDR2 SVGIG (reference sequence). V lost 2 bases to trimming and J lost 1 base; unmatched junction nucleotides: 1. In DNA, the CDR3 is TGTGCCTGGAGTCCTAGCGGGAGGTCCTACAATGAGCAGTTCTTC. This translates into CAWSPSGRSYNEQFF. The full variable domain, with the rest looked up from reference TRBV30 and TRBJ2-1, is SQTIHQWPATLVQPVGSPLSLECTVEGTSNPNLYWYRQAAGRGLQLLFYSVGIGQISSEVPQNLSASRPQDRQFILSSKKLLLSDSGFYLCAWSPSGRSYNEQFFGPGTRLTVL.

The rearrangement joins TRBV5-4 to TRBJ2-1, with TRBD2 matching over 7 bases. Per the germline V gene, CDR1 is SGHNT and CDR2 is YYREEE (reference sequence). J lost 8 bases, V lost 5 bases, and 16 bases had no gene match. The CDR3 totals 16 residues. This chain's CDR3 is CASRPTGTTSLDEQFF. CDR3 DNA sequence: TGTGCCAGCAGACCTACCGGGACTACATCCTTAGATGAGCAGTTCTTC.

This rearrangement joins TRBV6-5 to TRBJ1-2, with 9 bases lining up with TRBD1. Unmatched junction bases numbered 1, after V lost 5 bases and J lost 6 bases. Germline CDR1 MNHEY, CDR2 SVGAGI. The CDR3 totals 12 residues. For the CDR3, the DNA is TGTGCCAGCAGTGGGGACAGGGATGGCTACACCTTC. Residues: CASSGDRDGYTF.

This clone occurred a few times. CDR3 sequence (DNA): TGTGCCAGCAGCAAGACAGGGGGTGAGCAGTTCTTC. Its protein product is CASSKTGGEQFF. V and J are TRBV11-2 and TRBJ2-1; 9 bases are a match to TRBD1. Trimming took 5 bases from V and 9 from J; bases not matched to a gene: 2. There are 12 residues in the CDR3. Germline V lookup: CDR1 SGHAT, CDR2 FQNNGV.

This chain joins TRBV7-3 and TRBJ2-1; 9 bases map to TRBD2. V shed 8 bases and J 8 bases; nucleotides not matched to a gene: 7. In germline, CDR1 is SGHTA, CDR2 FQGTGA. The CDR3 is made up of 13 amino acids. CDR3 in amino acids: CASSSGGLDEQFF. The CDR3 DNA is TGTGCCAGCTCAAGCGGGGGGTTAGATGAGCAGTTCTTC.

This sequence joins TRBV28 and TRBJ2-5, with 7 bases identical to TRBD1. Looked up from germline, CDR1 is MDHEN and CDR2 is SYDVKM. The CDR3 covers 15 residues. Losses at the gene ends were 5 bases for V and 4 bases for J; bases not matched to a gene: 10. This CDR3 reads CASSLDRVGGETQYF. In DNA, the CDR3 is TGTGCCAGCAGTCTCGACAGGGTAGGTGGAGAGACCCAGTACTTC.

The chain joins TRBV5-1 to TRBJ2-3, with D unresolved. Trimming stripped 0 bases from V and 0 bases from J, with 8 bases between. Germline V lookup: CDR1 SGHRS, CDR2 YFSETQ. The CDR3 is 15 amino acids. CDR3 loop: CASSLGSLSTDTQYF. DNA of the CDR3: TGCGCCAGCAGCTTGGGGAGCCTTAGCACAGATACGCAGTATTTT.

The chain joins TRBV7-2 to TRBJ1-4, with 7 bases lining up with TRBD1. Germline V gene lookup returns CDR1 SGHTA and CDR2 FQGNSA. V trimming: 1 base; J trimming: 5 bases; junction bases outside the gene matches: 7. The CDR3 length is 16 residues. CDR3 sequence reads: CASSLEETGLNEKLFF. The CDR3, as DNA: TGTGCCAGCAGCTTAGAGGAGACAGGGTTGAATGAAAAACTGTTTTTT.

The chain employs TRBV4-3 and TRBJ2-7, with 7 bases matching TRBD2. The CDR3 contains 16 residues. Trimming took 1 base from V and 7 from J; bases not matched to a gene: 13. Germline V gene lookup returns CDR1 LGHNA and CDR2 YSLEER. The CDR3 DNA reads TGCGCCAGCAGCCAAGGGCCTAGCGGATATCGGGGGGAGCAGTACTTC. Translation: CASSQGPSGYRGEQYF.

The genes are TRBV6-1 and TRBJ2-1; TRBD1 matches 7 bases. CDR1 is MNHNS and CDR2 is SASEGT in the germline V gene. V lost 6 bases to trimming and J lost 7 bases; unmatched junction nucleotides: 6. The CDR3 contains 13 residues. The CDR3 reads CASRTGKGNEQFF. The CDR3 coding sequence is TGTGCCAGCAGGACAGGGAAGGGAAATGAGCAGTTCTTC.

This chain links TRBV2 with TRBJ2-5; TRBD2 might be the D (6 bases). CDR3 size: 15 residues. Per germline, CDR1 SNHLY and CDR2 FYNNEI. The germline V and J ends were trimmed by 6 bases and 1 base, with 15 bases remaining between them. In DNA, the CDR3 is TGTGCCAGCAGCGAAATGGGGGGTCCCCAAGAGACCCAGTACTTC. Translation gives CASSEMGGPQETQYF.